The present TCR beta chain was sequenced within a study of blood T cell repertoires in COVID-19. Study-wide background: From T cells, B-cell-depleted T cells, or PBMCs came the material, which was cDNA or gDNA.

This clone was seen a single time. One end of the junction is discordant with germline, which a read error may explain. CDR3 length: 12 amino acids. Germline V CDR1 and CDR2: SGHAT, FQNNGV. Measured with immunoSEQ multiplex PCR; TCRdb has only the in-frame clones, and not every one. The sample yields approximately 170,000 clones, 84% seen once. The sample was PBMCs or T cells enriched from blood (not recorded which). This clonotype was sampled from a man aged 50 to 59 who had recovered from COVID-19. The chain uses TRBV11-2 and TRBJ1-2; D is unclear. The CDR3 nucleotides are TGTGCCACCAGCGAGGATAACTATGGCTACACCTTC. The encoded protein is CATSEDNYGYTF.